These T cell receptor beta chains were read from a single sample in a study of cytomegalovirus exposure and HLA in healthy donors. Only in-frame clones appear in the TCRdb table, and some are missing; sequencing was by immunoSEQ multiplex PCR. The profile shows about 140,000 clones, roughly 77% of them singletons. Sequenced: PBMCs. The receptors stem from a female donor in good health and CMV-seronegative. The conserved cysteine and the conserved F or W are not part of the CDR3 here.

TRBV13,TRBJ2-6,ASSSRLSGSGANVLT
TRBV29-1,TRBJ1-1,SVEDRGREAF
TRBV30,TRBJ1-4,AWSSSPPGTVSEKLF
TRBV27,-,ASRNYPYEQY
TRBV4-3,TRBJ2-7,ASSQEDRGTSEQY
TRBV6-1,TRBJ1-2,ASTRGGRGGGGYT
TRBV5-1,TRBJ1-5,ASSLGGMGQPQH
TRBV6-5,TRBJ2-1,ASSYGRRYNEQF
TRBV10-3,TRBJ2-3,AISVGQGADTQY
TRBV30,TRBJ1-3,AWTPGPSGNTIY
TRBV5-1,TRBJ2-7,ASSFGEYRSYEQY
TRBV28,TRBJ1-1,AVPRVGGTEAF
TRBV5-4,TRBJ2-7,ASSLAGRGRTYEQY
TRBV14,TRBJ1-1,ASSQDRAF
TRBV10-3,TRBJ1-2,AISENGQGKGYYGYT
TRBV5-1,TRBJ2-5,ASSATSGSKTQY
TRBV7-9,-,ASSLAEAGKSYEQY
TRBV9,TRBJ1-1,ASSAAGGGVNTEAF
TRBV7-2,TRBJ2-7,ASSLLGGGRETY
TRBV27,TRBJ1-6,ASSRTGDNSPLH
TRBV27,TRBJ1-1,ASSLGMNTEAF
TRBV7-8,TRBJ1-2,ASSQTGGNYGYT
TRBV7-2,TRBJ1-5,ASSPQGSNQPQH
TRBV28,TRBJ1-4,ASSAGTGNEKLF
TRBV6-5,TRBJ1-5,ASSRTAAQPQH
TRBV5-1,TRBJ2-1,ASSLSQGSYNEQF
TRBV5-1,TRBJ1-4,ASNRDEKLF
TRBV21-1,TRBJ1-2,ASTPGTGPTDGYT
TRBV9,TRBJ2-1,ASGANEQF
TRBV15,TRBJ2-7,ATSRAPIGGLYEQY
TRBV7-9,TRBJ2-1,ASSDTSGSSYNEQF
TRBV18,TRBJ2-5,ASSSPETQY
TRBV23-1,TRBJ1-1,ASSQPDPDRVGTEAF
TRBV15,TRBJ1-2,ATSTPSVDRGATGRGYT
TRBV27,TRBJ1-5,ASSPHLFRVPDQPQH
TRBV11-3,TRBJ2-7,ASSLERDPSYEQY
TRBV6-5,TRBJ1-6,ASSYSMLGEPLH
TRBV4-1,TRBJ2-5,ASGGQGRETQY
TRBV6-1,TRBJ2-7,ASSPVGDEQY
TRBV9,TRBJ2-5,ASSPGTTETQY
TRBV30,TRBJ2-3,AWSIGDTQY
TRBV27,TRBJ2-5,ASSDGTSGRETQY
TRBV30,TRBJ1-1,AWSLRGNTEAF
TRBV15,TRBJ2-6,ATSREIGAGANVLT
TRBV19,TRBJ2-7,ATLGHMAYEQY
TRBV7-9,TRBJ2-7,ASSSPLVEQY
TRBV18,TRBJ2-7,ASSPGQIYYEQY
TRBV5-1,TRBJ2-1,ASSLVQGIYNEQF
TRBV5-6,TRBJ1-6,ASSPPGVSPLH